The entry that follows covers one T cell receptor beta chain sequence. The antigen is undetermined. Produced via immunoSEQ multiplex PCR; TCRdb's table is partial and in-frame only. The sample yields about 240,000 clones, about 87% seen once. The sample belongs to a study of cytomegalovirus exposure and HLA in healthy donors. General study results and limits: Usually a TCR sequence was rare, but some public TCRs were found in many donors. The study recorded 160 or so TCR beta chains that were cytomegalovirus-associated.

The CDR3 is made up of 15 amino acids. J lost 2 bases, V lost 1 base, and 4 bases had no gene match. Germline values: CDR1 MDHEN, CDR2 SYDVKM. The J gene is TRBJ2-5, the V gene TRBV28; TRBD1 matches 7 bases. This receptor was identified in a man aged 18 to 35 in good health and CMV-seronegative. The specimen was PBMCs. The CDR3 DNA sequence: TGTGCCAGCAGTTTATTGACAGGGTTACAAGAGACCCAGTACTTC. It encodes CASSLLTGLQETQYF.